Sequencing of this TCR beta chain was carried out in a study of vaccination and CD4 T cells after COVID-19. Study at large: Samples were taken after vaccination, a median of approximately 70 days after dose two, with a range of 14 to 241.

This clonotype was seen a few times. Antigen specificity is unknown. Treatment indicated: approximately nine-day PBMC culture with coronavirus spike peptide pools or control peptides (ViraFEST assay). CDR1 is KGHDR and CDR2 is SFDVKD in the germline V gene. The CDR3 runs to 16 residues. Trimming took off 0 bases at V and 2 bases at J, with 9 bases between the two ends. Oncomine TCR Beta short-read sequencing was applied to DNA from cultured CD4+ T cells. From the PCR reads, TCRdb called clonotypes with MiXCR, one entry per CDR3 protein. Found here are approximately 26,000 distinct CDR3 sequences, approximately 40% of them singletons; the top ten hold 11%.

The chain uses TRBV24-1 and TRBJ2-2; D uncertain. The clonotype comes from a human donor who had recovered from COVID-19. Material for sequencing was CD4+ T cells from blood, cultured in vitro. The CDR3 loop is CATSDLGPPNTGELFF. CDR3 coding DNA: TGTGCCACCAGTGATTTGGGACCCCCCAACACCGGGGAGCTGTTTTTT.